The subject of this entry is one T cell receptor (beta chain). Its target is unknown. This specimen belongs to a study of cytomegalovirus exposure and HLA in healthy donors. The study, taken as a whole, reports: According to a later analysis, donors in an Asian-associated ancestry cluster reportedly had fewer N-insertions than the roughly 630-donor mean. A later analysis linked roughly 17,000 TCR beta sequences to HLA alleles at 0.05 false discovery rate.

This CDR3 is 14 amino acids long. Germline V CDR1 and CDR2: MNHNY, SVGAGI (reference sequence). The J segment lost 9 bases and the V segment lost 5 bases, leaving 10 bases of the junction unmatched. Healthy donors of bone marrow made up the group. In the PCR, 60 Vbeta and 13 Jbeta primers were used. Method: immunoSEQ multiplex PCR; TCRdb's copy keeps in-frame clones and lacks some. In the table there are about 110,000 clones, approximately 84% of which are singletons. The specimen was PBMCs. The V gene is TRBV6-6, the J gene TRBJ2-1; TRBD2 matches at 7 bases. The TCR originated in a man aged 40-55 years in good health and CMV-seronegative. CDR3 DNA sequence: TGTGCCAGCAGTACCCCAGCGGGGAGCGTTGAGCAGTTCTTC. Amino acid sequence: CASSTPAGSVEQFF.